This entry is about one T cell receptor beta chain. CDR1 and CDR2 (germline): LNHDA, SQIVND (reference sequence). The CDR3 has 15 amino acids. J was trimmed by 6 bases and V by 5 bases; bases with no gene match: 6. The sample belongs to a study of cytomegalovirus exposure and HLA in healthy donors. PCR involved 60 Vbeta and 13 Jbeta primers. Using immunoSEQ multiplex PCR, the repertoire was profiled, and TCRdb retains in-frame clones only, with some absent. The data contain some 130,000 clones, 79% of them seen just once; the ten biggest clones take up 6.5% to 7%. Material for sequencing was PBMCs. The receptor comes from a man in his forties or fifties in good health and CMV-seropositive. The genes are TRBV19 and TRBJ1-5; 11 nucleotides match TRBD1. The CDR3 sequence: CASSGGTGGGQPQHF. DNA for the CDR3: TGTGCCAGTAGTGGCGGGACAGGGGGAGGTCAGCCCCAGCATTTT.